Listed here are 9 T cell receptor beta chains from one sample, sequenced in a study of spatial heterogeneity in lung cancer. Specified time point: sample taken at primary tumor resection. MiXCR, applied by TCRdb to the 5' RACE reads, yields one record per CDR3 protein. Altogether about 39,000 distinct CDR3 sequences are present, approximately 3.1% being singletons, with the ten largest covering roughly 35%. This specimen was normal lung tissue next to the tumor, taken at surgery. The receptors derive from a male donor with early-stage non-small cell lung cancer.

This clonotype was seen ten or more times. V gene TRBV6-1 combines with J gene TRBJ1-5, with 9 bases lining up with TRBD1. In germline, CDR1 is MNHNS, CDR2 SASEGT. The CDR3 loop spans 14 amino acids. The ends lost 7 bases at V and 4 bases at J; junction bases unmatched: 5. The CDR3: CASMGQGLNQPQHF. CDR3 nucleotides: TGTGCCAGCATGGGACAGGGCCTAAATCAGCCCCAGCATTTT.

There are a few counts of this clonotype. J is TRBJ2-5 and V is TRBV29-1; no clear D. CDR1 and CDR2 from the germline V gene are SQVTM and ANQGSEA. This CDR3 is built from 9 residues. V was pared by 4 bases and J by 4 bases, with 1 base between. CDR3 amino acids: CSVGETQYF. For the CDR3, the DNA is TGCAGCGTTGGAGAGACCCAGTACTTC.

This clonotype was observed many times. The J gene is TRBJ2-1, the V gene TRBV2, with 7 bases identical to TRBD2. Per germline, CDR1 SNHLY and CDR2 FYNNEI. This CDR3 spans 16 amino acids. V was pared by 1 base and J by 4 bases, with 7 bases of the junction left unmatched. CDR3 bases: TGTGCCAGCAGTGAAGTGCGGGGGAGAGGGTACAATGAGCAGTTCTTC. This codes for CASSEVRGRGYNEQFF.

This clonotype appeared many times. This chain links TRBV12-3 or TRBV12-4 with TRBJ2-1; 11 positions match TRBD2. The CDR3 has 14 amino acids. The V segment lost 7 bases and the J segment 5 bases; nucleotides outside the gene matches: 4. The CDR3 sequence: CASILAGGHNEQFF. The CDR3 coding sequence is TGTGCCAGCATCCTAGCGGGAGGTCACAATGAGCAGTTCTTC.

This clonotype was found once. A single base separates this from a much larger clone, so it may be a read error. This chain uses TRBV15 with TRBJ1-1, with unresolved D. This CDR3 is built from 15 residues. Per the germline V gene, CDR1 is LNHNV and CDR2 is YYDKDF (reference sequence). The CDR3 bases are TGTGCCACCAACAGAGATCTGGGCTACAACACTGAAGCTTTCTTT. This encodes CATNRDLGYNTEAFF.

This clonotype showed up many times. This CDR3 reads CASRPGLGTQYF. The CDR3 DNA reads as TGTGCCAGCCGTCCGGGATTAGGGACCCAGTACTTC. V and J are TRBV12-3 or TRBV12-4 and TRBJ2-5; D might be TRBD2 (5 bases). V was clipped by 8 bases and J by 7 bases, with 14 bases between them. The CDR3 loop spans 12 amino acids.

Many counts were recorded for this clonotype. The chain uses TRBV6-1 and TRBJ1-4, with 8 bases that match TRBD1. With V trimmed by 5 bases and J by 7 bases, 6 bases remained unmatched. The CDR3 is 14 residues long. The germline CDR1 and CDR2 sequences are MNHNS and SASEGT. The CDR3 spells CASSPGGAIEKLFF. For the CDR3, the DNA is TGTGCCAGCAGTCCAGGGGGCGCGATTGAAAAACTGTTTTTT.

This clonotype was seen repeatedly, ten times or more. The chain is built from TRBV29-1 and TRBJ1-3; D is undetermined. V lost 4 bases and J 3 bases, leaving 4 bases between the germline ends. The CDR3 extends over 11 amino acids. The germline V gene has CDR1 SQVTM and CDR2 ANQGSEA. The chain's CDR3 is CSVGGGNTIYF. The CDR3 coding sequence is TGCAGCGTTGGAGGTGGAAACACCATATATTTT.

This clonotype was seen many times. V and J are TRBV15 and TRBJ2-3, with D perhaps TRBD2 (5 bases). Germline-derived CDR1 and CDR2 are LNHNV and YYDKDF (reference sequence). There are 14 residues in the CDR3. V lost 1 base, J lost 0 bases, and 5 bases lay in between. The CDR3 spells CATSRAGSTDTQYF. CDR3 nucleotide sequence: TGTGCCACCAGCAGAGCGGGAAGCACAGATACGCAGTATTTT. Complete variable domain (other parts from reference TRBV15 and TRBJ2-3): DAMVIQNPRYQVTQFGKPVTLSCSQTLNHNVMYWYQQKSSQAPKLLFHYYDKDFNNEADTPDNFQSRRPNTSFCFLDIRSPGLGDTAMYLCATSRAGSTDTQYFGPGTRLTVL.